The source of this T cell receptor (beta chain) is a study of T cells in Graves' hyperthyroidism and ophthalmopathy. Overall study findings and caveats: A 13 V-J model separated ophthalmopathy from stable hyperthyroidism. Blood shared most expanded thyroid clonotypes above 0.001.

This clonotype has only a few counts. Its antigen is still unknown. Disease duration was under 3 months in the ophthalmopathy patients, who also had a Clinical Activity Score of at least 3 and a NOSPECS grade of at least 4. RNA transcripts provided the source from which TCR beta CDR3 regions were amplified. When the TCR CDR3 underwent first-round RT-PCR, the HTBI primer set was used. TCRdb fed the multiplex PCR reads into MiXCR, producing one record per CDR3 protein. The sample yields about 460,000 distinct CDR3 sequences, about 20% seen once. The receptor comes from a woman in her 70s with Graves' ophthalmopathy. Sequenced input: blood.

The CDR3 protein is CASSLARLAGSPSYEQYF. The CDR3 DNA reads TGTGCCAGCAGCTTAGCGAGGCTAGCGGGCTCACCCTCCTACGAGCAGTACTTC. V gene TRBV7-2 combines with J gene TRBJ2-7; 8 positions agree with TRBD2. J was trimmed by 0 bases and V by 0 bases; bases with no gene match: 10. The CDR3 runs to 18 residues. Germline assignment: CDR1 SGHTA and CDR2 FQGNSA.